There are a few counts of the clone carrying this TCR beta chain. The data were obtained in a study of identical twins. Via MiXCR, TCRdb re-called the 5' RACE reads, giving one row per CDR3 protein. The sample carries fewer than 900,000 distinct CDR3 sequences, around 20% recorded once. These same data were also listed under a study on T cells expressing NK-cell markers.

The receptor comes from a woman aged 18-29 years in good health. Sequencing was done on a sample of PBMCs.

The CDR3 DNA sequence: TGCAGTGCTATCGCGGCAGGGCCCGAGCAGTACTTC. Its translation: CSAIAAGPEQYF. The chain combines TRBV20-1 with TRBJ2-7; TRBD1 is a possible D gene (5 bases). Germline lookup yields CDR1 DFQATT and CDR2 SNEGSKA (reference sequence). V was clipped by 4 bases and J by 6 bases, with 13 bases between them. This CDR3 comprises 12 residues.